This TCR beta chain was documented in a study of shared clonotypes between healthy human individuals. Study as a whole: Serving as donors were two women and three men, whose ages spanned 18 to 49. Study-wide results and limits: Among donors, clonotype sharing was expected to be affected by sequencing depth. It was observed that roughly 5.1% of naive CD4 clonotypes were shared across several donors.

The input for sorted-subset replicate PCRs was approximately 200 ng DNA, around 27,000 T cell genomes. Libraries were prepared by immunoSEQ multiplex PCR; TCRdb keeps only in-frame clonotypes and omits some of them. In the table there are 2 million to 2.5 million clones, approximately 93% of which are singletons. Trimming stripped 7 bases from V and 5 bases from J, with 11 bases between. Germline V gene lookup returns CDR1 DFQATT and CDR2 SNEGSKA (reference sequence). The CDR3 totals 11 residues. Concerning this clone itself: Antigen: not known.

The rearrangement links TRBV20-1 to TRBJ1-1; D is undetermined. The receptor was isolated from a man aged 18 to 30 in good health. Some clones in this sample may be carry-over from other donors' samples. Sequencing was done on a sample of naive CD4+ T cells from PBMCs. Subset noted: CD45RA+ positively selected. CDR3 in DNA: TGCAGTGGGGGTGCGAGAACTGAAGCTTTCTTT. Encoded protein: CSGGARTEAFF.